This record looks at one T cell receptor (beta chain) sequence and its context. The sample is drawn from a study of blood T cell repertoires in COVID-19. Study background: Collection of acute and convalescent COVID-19 samples took place in the United States, Italy and Spain.

Allocation to cohorts depended on clinical history reported by the participants. Repertoires were generated with immunoSEQ multiplex PCR, while TCRdb's copy carries only in-frame clones and drops some. The sample has 150,000 to 200,000 clones, roughly 90% seen once. The CDR3 runs to 16 residues. Germline CDR1 is SGHRS and CDR2 is YFSETQ. V dropped 4 bases and J dropped 5 bases, with 18 bases sitting between them. V usage is TRBV5-1 and J usage is TRBJ2-2; D might be TRBD1 (6 bases). Sequenced: PBMCs or T cells enriched from blood (not recorded which). This sequence originates from a young woman who had recovered from COVID-19. The CDR3 DNA follows: TGCGCCAGCAGCCTAGGGACCGCTCAGGGGACCGGGGAGCTGTTTTTT. Its translation is CASSLGTAQGTGELFF.